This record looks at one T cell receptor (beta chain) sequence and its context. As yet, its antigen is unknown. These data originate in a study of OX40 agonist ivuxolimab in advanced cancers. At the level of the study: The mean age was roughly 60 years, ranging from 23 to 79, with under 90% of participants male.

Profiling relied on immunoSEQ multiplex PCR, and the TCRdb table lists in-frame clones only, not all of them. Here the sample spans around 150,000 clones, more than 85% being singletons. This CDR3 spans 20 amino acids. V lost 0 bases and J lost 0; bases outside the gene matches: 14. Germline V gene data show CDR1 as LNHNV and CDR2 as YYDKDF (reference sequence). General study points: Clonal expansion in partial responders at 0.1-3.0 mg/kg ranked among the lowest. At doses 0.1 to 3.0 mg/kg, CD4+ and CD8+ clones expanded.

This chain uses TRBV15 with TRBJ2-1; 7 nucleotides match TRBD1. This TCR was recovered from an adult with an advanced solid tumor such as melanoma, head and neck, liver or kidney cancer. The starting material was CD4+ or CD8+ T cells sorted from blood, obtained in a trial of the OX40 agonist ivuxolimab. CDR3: CATSRDDPRGSMFSYNEQFF. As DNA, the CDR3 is TGTGCCACCAGCAGAGATGACCCCAGGGGGTCCATGTTCTCCTACAATGAGCAGTTCTTC.